This T cell receptor (beta chain) is drawn from a study of T cell repertoires in cytomegalovirus infection. Study-wide results and limits: In two of eight donors, the top clonotype was HLA-C-restricted CMV-specific.

This clonotype came up many times. Its target is unknown. TCRdb reanalysed the reads using MiXCR and keeps one entry per CDR3 protein. The data show about 140,000 distinct CDR3 sequences, roughly 32% seen once. V was shortened by 2 bases and J by 3 bases, with 12 bases between the two germline ends. The CDR3 has 15 amino acids. CDR1 is MNHNS and CDR2 is SASEGT in the germline V gene. The chain carries TRBV6-1 and TRBJ2-3, with a weak D call TRBD1 (5 bases). Material: CD8+ T cells from cultured PBMCs, obtained from culture after CMV antigen stimulation. The clonotype originates from a human donor in good health (CMV status not recorded). Some clones in this sample may be carry-over from other donors' samples. CDR3 bases: TGTGCCAGCAGTGAACAACAGGTGAGGACAGATACGCAGTATTTT. The encoded protein is CASSEQQVRTDTQYF.